This TCR beta chain was identified during a study of CD8 T cells in ankylosing spondylitis (dated by TCRdb to 2017 to 2019). Broadly, across the study: To find TCR variants linked to disease, the study profiled T cell receptor beta repertoires in ankylosing spondylitis patients and healthy donors. The whole study cohort included some 100 healthy donors and around 24 ankylosing spondylitis patients. Peripheral blood was sampled, and synovial fluid was also collected from ankylosing spondylitis patients. What the research found in general, with its limitations: According to the report, matched synovial fluid samples from ankylosing spondylitis patients were significantly enriched for the disease-linked clones. The disease-linked clones showed a CD8+ phenotype and occurred at relatively low frequencies in peripheral blood. Blood from ankylosing spondylitis patients appeared to be characterized by a TCR beta motif composed of eight or nine highly homologous amino acid variants. Some TCR beta motif variants had previously been reported in synovial fluid and blood of reactive arthritis patients, which suggested common disease-initiation mechanisms.

The CDR3 goes from the cysteine to the phenylalanine over 14 residues. Only the CDR3 part of the read is kept: 42 bases, read in frame from the first base. The germline V gene gives CDR1 as KGHSH and CDR2 as LQKENI. V is cut by 6 bases and J by 2 bases, and the space between the germline ends is 10 bases. The reads were generated on an Illumina HiSeq 2500. Quantitative 5'-RACE with molecular barcodes was the method used to prepare the TCR beta libraries. The published analysis was carried out like this. Disease-linked TCR variants were identified with a new computational method built on a probabilistic model of VDJ rearrangement. Using fastp trimming at Q25 and MiXCR clonotype assembly, TCRdb reanalyzed the public sequencing data and kept in-frame beta chains. Each entry merges the rows of one CDR3 protein and shows their most common DNA and genes. Here the V and J calls rest on TCRdb's processing, not on the authors' analysis. For this sample there are hundreds of thousands of distinct CDR3 sequences; about 12% appear just once. The ten top clones hold approximately 6.3% of the sample.

This clonotype was detected only a few times. No antigen is known for it. Base qualities were left out, and no much larger clone turns up one base away. Sample: blood, either unsorted or a sorted T cell fraction (not recorded which). The sequence joins TRBV18 to TRBJ2-2; there is no confident call for the D gene. The TCR comes from a male donor with ankylosing spondylitis. The CDR3 amino acid sequence is: CASSITANTGELFF. The sequenced DNA is TGTGCCAGCTCGATCACCGCAAACACCGGGGAGCTGTTTTTT. Supplemented by the reference TRBV18 and TRBJ2-2 proteins around the CDR3, the complete variable domain is NAGVMQNPRHLVRRRGQEARLRCSPMKGHSHVYWYRQLPEEGLKFMVYLQKENIIDESGMPKERFSAEFPKEGPSILRIQQVVRGDSAAYFCASSITANTGELFFGEGSRLTVL.